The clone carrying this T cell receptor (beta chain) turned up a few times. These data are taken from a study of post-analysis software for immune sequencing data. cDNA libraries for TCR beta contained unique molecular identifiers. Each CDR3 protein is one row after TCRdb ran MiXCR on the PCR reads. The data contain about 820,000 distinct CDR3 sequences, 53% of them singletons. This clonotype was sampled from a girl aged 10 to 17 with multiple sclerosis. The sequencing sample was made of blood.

CDR3 coding DNA: TGTGCCAGCAGCCAAGATTTGGCAGCGGGGACTACCTATGGCTACACCTTC. This codes for CASSQDLAAGTTYGYTF. The J gene is TRBJ1-2, the V gene TRBV4-2; D is perhaps TRBD1 (5 bases). From germline, CDR1 is LGHNA and CDR2 YNFKEQ. The CDR3 is 17 residues long. V lost 0 bases to trimming and J lost 4 bases, with 18 bases between them.